Each of the 29 T cell receptor beta chains below was sequenced from the same sample in a study of metastatic and nonmetastatic thyroid tumors. TCRdb re-clonotyped the PCR reads through MiXCR. Of about 92,000 clones in the sample, more than 13% were seen once. Not a single patient had been given any form of treatment at any point before undergoing thyroid surgery. The sample was blood. These receptors came from a female donor with papillary thyroid cancer or a benign thyroid nodule (not recorded which). Some clones in this sample may be carry-over from other donors' samples.

This clone came up many times. The chain links TRBV11-1 to TRBJ2-3; D tentatively fits TRBD1 or TRBD2 (5 bases each). The V and J ends lost 5 bases and 0 bases respectively, with 18 bases between them. CDR1 is SGHAT, CDR2 FQDESV, per germline (reference sequence). CDR3 length equals 17 residues. The CDR3 bases are TGTGCCAGCAGCCCACTAGGGGCCGGATCTAGCACAGATACGCAGTATTTT. Translation gives CASSPLGAGSSTDTQYF.

This clone was counted ten times or more. For the CDR3, the DNA is TGCGCCAGCAGTGCTACAGGCGAAGGACCCCAGCATTTT. It translates to CASSATGEGPQHF. The chain carries TRBV10-2 and TRBJ1-5; TRBD1 is a possible D gene (5 bases). The CDR3 contains 13 residues. Per the germline V gene, CDR1 is WSHSY and CDR2 is SAAADI. Trimming shortened V by 4 bases and J by 10 bases, and 14 bases separated the two germline ends.

With regard to this clone: A much bigger clone sits one base away, suggesting this may be a read error. The V call is TRBV11-2, the J call TRBJ1-3, with D tentatively TRBD1 (5 bases). Germline V gives CDR1 SGHAT, CDR2 FQNNGV. There are 18 residues in the CDR3. DNA for the CDR3: TGTGCCAGCAGCTTAGACGGTCGCCAGGGAGGTTTTGGAGACACCATATATTTT. Translating gives CASSLDGRQGGFGDTIYF.

This clone was seen at least ten times. The chain couples TRBV6-1 to TRBJ1-6; D perhaps matches TRBD1 (5 bases). The ends were cut back, 8 bases at V and 6 bases at J, with 17 bases in the middle. From germline, CDR1 is MNHNS and CDR2 SASEGT. CDR3 size: 15 residues. In DNA, the CDR3 is TGTGCCAGCTCCGTGGGGGGAGGGGCTAATTCACCCCTCCACTTT. Protein product: CASSVGGGANSPLHF.

The table lists this clone with a few counts. This may be a read error: a much more frequent sequence differs by one nucleotide. Additional DNA sequences in this sample encode the identical CDR3. J is TRBJ1-3 and V is TRBV2; a weak D match, TRBD1 (5 bases). V shed 6 bases and J shed 0 bases, with 12 bases lying between them. Germline CDR1 is SNHLY and CDR2 is FYNNEI. The CDR3 runs to 15 residues. The CDR3 loop reads CASSPHRSSGNTIYF. In DNA form, the CDR3 reads TGTGCCAGCAGCCCCCACAGGAGCTCTGGAAACACCATATATTTT.

This clone showed up many times. The genes are TRBV11-2 and TRBJ1-1; 11 nucleotides line up with TRBD1. The V gene's germline CDR1 is SGHAT and CDR2 FQNNGV. This CDR3 is 15 amino acids long. With 5 bases clipped from V and 1 base from J, the junction kept 3 bases outside the gene matches. This chain's CDR3 is CASSPGQGANTEAFF. Written as DNA, the CDR3 is TGTGCCAGCAGCCCCGGACAGGGGGCGAACACTGAAGCTTTCTTT.

The table lists this clone with many counts. J is TRBJ2-7 and V is TRBV19; D may match TRBD1 or TRBD2 (5 bases each). Germline CDR1 and CDR2: LNHDA and SQIVND (reference sequence). Trimming stripped 4 bases from V and 0 bases from J, with 10 bases between. The CDR3 sequence is 14 residues long. CDR3 loop: CASSRWGSSYEQYF. The CDR3 DNA sequence: TGTGCCAGTAGTAGGTGGGGGAGCTCCTACGAGCAGTACTTC.

Concerning this clone: A much more abundant neighbour one base away suggests this may be a read error. The V call is TRBV5-6, the J call TRBJ2-7; D call uncertain. Germline V gene data show CDR1 as SGHDT and CDR2 as YYEEEE. Between the trimmed V and J ends, which lost 0 bases and 9 bases, there was a span of 13 bases. This CDR3 spans 13 amino acids. The CDR3 protein is CASSLGHLPVQYF. Written as DNA, the CDR3 is TGTGCCAGCAGCTTGGGCCACCTACCCGTGCAGTACTTC.

This clone was recorded at least ten times. The CDR3 spells CASSLWGGLGTDTEAFF. The CDR3 nucleotides read TGTGCCAGCAGTTTATGGGGGGGGCTCGGGACGGACACTGAAGCTTTCTTT. The chain combines TRBV28 with TRBJ1-1; tentatively, D is TRBD1 (6 bases). V was trimmed by 0 bases and J by 3 bases, leaving 17 bases between them. CDR1 MDHEN and CDR2 SYDVKM come from the germline V gene. The CDR3 runs 17 residues. The variable domain in full, with the rest retrieved from reference TRBV28 and TRBJ1-1, is DVKVTQSSRYLVKRTGEKVFLECVQDMDHENMFWYRQDPGLGLRLIYFSYDVKMKEKGDIPEGYSVSREKKERFSLILESASTNQTSMYLCASSLWGGLGTDTEAFFGQGTRLTVV.

This clone appeared many times. The genes are TRBV6-1 and TRBJ2-7; no firm D call. Between the trimmed V and J ends, which lost 5 bases and 3 bases, there was a span of 11 bases. The germline V gene encodes CDR1 MNHNS and CDR2 SASEGT. The CDR3 length is 13 residues. CDR3 amino acids: CASSYNVGYEQYF. DNA for the CDR3: TGTGCCAGCAGTTATAACGTGGGCTACGAGCAGTACTTC.

The chain employs TRBV18 and TRBJ2-2, with D perhaps matching TRBD1 (5 bases). CDR3 size: 17 residues. V dropped 0 bases and J dropped 3 bases, with 14 bases sitting between them. Germline lookup yields CDR1 KGHSH and CDR2 LQKENI. The chain's CDR3 is CASSPPLQGPDTGELFF. The DNA of the CDR3 is TGTGCCAGCTCACCACCCCTGCAGGGCCCCGACACCGGGGAGCTGTTTTTT.

Comments on this clone: Being one base from a much bigger clone, this may be a read error. Other nucleotide sequences in the sample specify the same CDR3. The rearrangement joins TRBV5-6 to TRBJ2-7; 7 bases match TRBD1. CDR3 length equals 15 residues. Germline-derived CDR1 and CDR2 are SGHDT and YYEEEE. The CDR3 DNA sequence: TGTGCCAGCAGCTTGACCCGGGACAGCCTCTACGAGCAATACTTC. Translation: CASSLTRDSLYEQYF.

There are many counts of this clone. One end of the junction varies from germline; a read error may be responsible. The sample has other DNA sequences that encode this CDR3 too. The V and J genes are TRBV6-2 or TRBV6-3 and TRBJ2-1; maybe TRBD1 (6 bases). The CDR3 is made up of 14 amino acids. Germline V gene sequence: CDR1 MNHEY, CDR2 SVGEGT. This CDR3 reads CASSWGQENNEQFF. The DNA for the CDR3 is TGTGCCAGCAGTTGGGGGCAAGAAAACAATGAGCAGTTCTTT.

Points on this clone: A much more abundant neighbour one base away suggests this may be a read error. The chain combines TRBV6-1 with TRBJ2-5; the D is unclear. The CDR3 is 14 residues long. Trimming took off 0 bases at V and 5 bases at J, with 10 bases between the two ends. Germline V gene sequence: CDR1 MNHNS, CDR2 SASEGT. CDR3 protein: CASSEANGCETQYF. CDR3 coding DNA: TGTGCCAGCAGTGAAGCGAACGGTTGTGAGACCCAGTACTTC.

This clone was detected many times. The chain combines TRBV6-1 with TRBJ1-1; D possibly corresponds to TRBD1 (5 bases). Trimming removed 8 bases from V and 8 bases from J, with 15 bases in between. Germline V gene data show CDR1 as MNHNS and CDR2 as SASEGT. The CDR3 spans 12 residues. The CDR3 sequence: CASRVGKGEAFF. CDR3 bases: TGTGCCAGCCGCGTCGGTAAGGGGGAAGCTTTCTTT.

About this clone itself: One end of the junction varies from germline; a read error may be responsible. V gene TRBV2 combines with J gene TRBJ2-7, with 12 bases identical to TRBD2. Germline-derived CDR1 and CDR2 are SNHLY and FYNNEI. The CDR3 runs 14 residues. This chain's CDR3 is CASRRTSGDCEHYF. CDR3 sequence (DNA): TGTGCCAGCAGAAGGACTAGCGGGGACTGTGAGCATTACTTC.

This clone was counted ten times or more. The gene calls are TRBV29-1 and TRBJ1-1, with TRBD1 as a possible D gene (5 bases). V dropped 1 base and J dropped 0 bases, with 6 bases sitting between them. CDR1 is SQVTM and CDR2 is ANQGSEA in the germline V gene. This CDR3 region has 13 residues. This CDR3 is CSVEGRVNTEAFF. The DNA for the CDR3 is TGCAGCGTTGAAGGCAGGGTGAACACTGAAGCTTTCTTT.

Details on this clone: A much larger clone differs by one base, so this may be a read error. The V call is TRBV3-1, the J call TRBJ2-5; 9 bases agree with TRBD1. Looked up from germline, CDR1 is LGHDT and CDR2 is YNNKEL (reference sequence). This CDR3 has 14 amino acids. After removal of 1 base from V and 4 bases from J, the junction contained 1 base not matched to a gene. The chain's CDR3 is CASSQGTGVETQYF. DNA of the CDR3: TGTGCCAGCAGCCAAGGGACAGGGGTAGAGACCCAGTACTTC.

In its sample, this clone was seen a few times. A much more abundant neighbour one base away suggests this may be a read error. This rearrangement joins TRBV2 to TRBJ1-1; 8 positions match TRBD1. Trimming took 10 bases from V and 3 from J; bases not matched to a gene: 7. CDR1 is SNHLY, CDR2 FYNNEI, per germline. The CDR3 has 13 amino acids. CDR3 loop: CATRDRTYTEAFF. The CDR3, as DNA: TGTGCCACACGGGACAGGACGTACACTGAAGCTTTCTTT.

The CDR3 spells CASSLAVTGKIRATYEQYF. In DNA, the CDR3 is TGTGCCAGCAGTCTGGCGGTTACAGGGAAAATTAGGGCTACCTACGAGCAGTACTTC. The V gene is TRBV27, the J gene TRBJ2-7, with D perhaps TRBD1 (6 bases). V was cut by 5 bases and J by 2 bases, with 28 bases left in between. The CDR3 runs to 19 residues. Germline CDR1 is MNHEY and CDR2 is SMNVEV (reference sequence).

The chain joins TRBV19 to TRBJ2-4; perhaps TRBD2 as D (6 bases). Deletions cut 5 bases from V and 0 bases from J, with 14 bases between. CDR1 and CDR2 from the germline V gene are LNHDA and SQIVND (reference sequence). The CDR3 covers 16 residues. Here the CDR3 DNA reads TGTGCCAGTAGTCGACGGTTGGGGGGAGCCAAAAACATTCAGTACTTC. Its translation: CASSRRLGGAKNIQYF. The whole variable domain, remainder taken from reference TRBV19 and TRBJ2-4, is DGGITQSPKYLFRKEGQNVTLSCEQNLNHDAMYWYRQDPGQGLRLIYYSQIVNDFQKGDIAEGYSVSREKKESFPLTVTSAQKNPTAFYLCASSRRLGGAKNIQYFGAGTRLSVL.

By sample fraction, this clone is medium-sized. V and J are TRBV2 and TRBJ1-5; D is undetermined. Germline CDR1 and CDR2: SNHLY and FYNNEI. The CDR3 extends over 13 amino acids. V was clipped by 7 bases and J by 4 bases, with 11 bases between them. The CDR3 loop is CASNTGGNQPQHF. CDR3 DNA sequence: TGTGCCAGCAATACGGGAGGAAATCAGCCCCAGCATTTT.

The chain is built from TRBV6-2 or TRBV6-3 and TRBJ2-7, with 11 bases identical to TRBD1. The V gene's germline CDR1 is MNHEY and CDR2 SVGEGT. J lost 2 bases, V lost 5 bases, and 17 bases had no gene match. CDR3 size: 19 residues. The CDR3 DNA sequence: TGTGCCAGCAGTACTCTTAGGGACAGGGGGATTGGAGGACCCTACGAGCAGTACTTC. It yields the protein CASSTLRDRGIGGPYEQYF.

This clone was detected many times. The J gene is TRBJ2-1, the V gene TRBV10-1; D not resolved. The CDR3 length is 13 residues. CDR1 is WNHNN, CDR2 SYGVQD, per germline (reference sequence). The CDR3 region has the DNA TGCGGCCTCCCGAGGTGGCCATACAATGAGCAGTTCTTC. Translated, it gives CGLPRWPYNEQFF.

This clone was recorded at least ten times. V usage is TRBV2 and J usage is TRBJ2-7; D gene uncertain. V was shortened by 0 bases and J by 3 bases, with 3 bases between the two germline ends. The CDR3 spans 12 residues. Germline values: CDR1 SNHLY, CDR2 FYNNEI. In nucleotides, the CDR3 is TGTGCCAGCAGTGAAGCGATCTACGAGCAGTACTTC. Translating it yields CASSEAIYEQYF.

Here the CDR3 reads CATSAQREGLSISDTQYF. CDR3 nucleotides: TGTGCCACCAGTGCACAGCGGGAGGGCCTAAGTATATCGGATACGCAGTATTTT. The chain has TRBV24-1 and TRBJ2-3; 10 nucleotides agree with TRBD2. J lost 6 bases, V lost 5 bases, and 16 bases had no gene match. The CDR3 totals 18 residues. Germline V lookup: CDR1 KGHDR, CDR2 SFDVKD.

This clone was seen only a few times. One end of the junction does not line up with germline, which may come from a read error. This chain uses TRBV6-1 with TRBJ1-6; maybe TRBD1 (5 bases). CDR1 is MNHNS, CDR2 SASEGT, per germline. The CDR3 is made up of 16 amino acids. The CDR3 DNA reads as TGTTCCAGCATGGGACGGCCTTCCGTGTATAATTCACCCCTCCACTTT. Encoded protein: CSSMGRPSVYNSPLHF.

This clone has a count of ten or more. The rearrangement links TRBV29-1 to TRBJ2-7; 10 bases match TRBD1. Germline CDR1 and CDR2: SQVTM and ANQGSEA. This CDR3 has 14 amino acids. J gave up 4 bases and V 0 bases, and 3 bases lay outside the gene matches. The CDR3 reads CSVEDVDRGYEQYF. The CDR3 DNA reads as TGCAGCGTTGAAGATGTGGACAGGGGGTACGAGCAGTACTTC.

This clone was observed many times. The chain uses TRBV28 and TRBJ1-5; no firm D call. This CDR3 is 12 amino acids long. Trimming shortened V by 1 base and J by 6 bases, and 4 bases separated the two germline ends. Looked up from germline, CDR1 is MDHEN and CDR2 is SYDVKM. DNA of the CDR3: TGTGCCAGCAGTTTATTCGGTCAGCCCCAGCATTTT. Protein: CASSLFGQPQHF.